A selection of T cell receptor beta chains follows, all from one sample in a study of response to subunit inactivated influenza vaccine. Each CDR3 protein is one row after TCRdb ran MiXCR on the RT-PCR reads. The sample contains 250,000 to 350,000 distinct CDR3 sequences, 22% of which appear only once. Specimen: PBMCs from blood, collected 21 months after vaccination. The receptors here all came from a man aged 50 to 75 who received an inactivated influenza vaccine. Each CDR3 is given with its conserved first and last residue. D genes are given only for firm matches. The size of a clone is reported for some rows only, either as once, few or many, or as a class for expanded clones.

cdr3_aa: CSARDDYGGVYGYTF
cdr3_nt: TGCAGTGCTAGAGATGATTATGGGGGCGTCTATGGCTACACCTTC
d_call: -
clone_size: few
j_call: TRBJ1-2
v_call: TRBV20-1

cdr3_aa: CASSPYVNQPQHF
cdr3_nt: TGCGCCAGCAGCCCGTACGTCAATCAGCCCCAGCATTTT
d_call: -
clone_size: many
j_call: TRBJ1-5
v_call: TRBV5-1

cdr3_aa: CASSPRLAGNTDTQYF
cdr3_nt: TGTGCCAGCTCACCCAGACTAGCGGGTAACACAGATACGCAGTATTTT
d_call: TRBD2
clone_size: few
j_call: TRBJ2-3
v_call: TRBV18

cdr3_aa: CAISESTSGSGSEQYF
cdr3_nt: TGTGCCATCAGTGAGTCTACTAGCGGGAGCGGTTCCGAGCAGTACTTC
d_call: TRBD2
clone_size: -
j_call: TRBJ2-7
v_call: TRBV10-3

cdr3_aa: CASTPGLFSLNEQYF
cdr3_nt: TGCGCCAGCACCCCTGGGTTATTTAGCTTAAACGAGCAGTACTTC
d_call: -
clone_size: -
j_call: TRBJ2-7
v_call: TRBV4-1

cdr3_aa: CASSGRVSTDTQYF
cdr3_nt: TGTGCCAGCAGCGGTCGAGTTAGCACAGATACGCAGTATTTT
d_call: -
clone_size: few
j_call: TRBJ2-3
v_call: TRBV7-8

cdr3_aa: CASSQQAGELFF
cdr3_nt: TGTGCCAGCAGTCAGCAGGCCGGGGAGCTGTTTTTT
d_call: -
clone_size: -
j_call: TRBJ2-2
v_call: TRBV2

cdr3_aa: CASSPGQGRSPLHF
cdr3_nt: TGTGCCAGCAGCCCGGGACAGGGTAGATCACCCCTCCACTTT
d_call: TRBD1
clone_size: -
j_call: TRBJ1-6
v_call: TRBV2

cdr3_aa: CASSLSAVAGELFF
cdr3_nt: TGTGCCAGCAGCTTAAGCGCAGTCGCCGGGGAGCTGTTTTTT
d_call: -
clone_size: -
j_call: TRBJ2-2
v_call: TRBV7-3

cdr3_aa: CASSVAWTGRKETQYF
cdr3_nt: TGTGCCAGCAGTGTAGCTTGGACAGGGAGGAAAGAGACCCAGTACTTC
d_call: TRBD1
clone_size: -
j_call: TRBJ2-5
v_call: TRBV2

cdr3_aa: CASSPSYRGLENEQFF
cdr3_nt: TGTGCCAGCAGCCCCTCTTACAGGGGGCTTGAGAATGAGCAGTTCTTC
d_call: TRBD1
clone_size: -
j_call: TRBJ2-1
v_call: TRBV11-3

cdr3_aa: CASRRSSGANVLTF
cdr3_nt: TGTGCCAGCCGACGGAGCTCTGGGGCCAACGTCCTGACTTTC
d_call: -
clone_size: few
j_call: TRBJ2-6
v_call: TRBV27

cdr3_aa: CASSYTSRETQYF
cdr3_nt: TGTGCCAGCAGTTATACTAGCAGAGAGACCCAGTACTTC
d_call: -
clone_size: -
j_call: TRBJ2-5
v_call: TRBV7-2

cdr3_aa: CASSQESRYNEQFF
cdr3_nt: TGCGCCAGCAGCCAAGAGTCCAGATACAATGAGCAGTTCTTC
d_call: -
clone_size: -
j_call: TRBJ2-1
v_call: TRBV4-3

cdr3_aa: CASSYIHSNQPQHF
cdr3_nt: TGTGCCAGCAGTTACATCCATAGCAATCAGCCCCAGCATTTT
d_call: -
clone_size: few
j_call: TRBJ1-5
v_call: TRBV6-2/TRBV6-3

cdr3_aa: CASSLGAGAAFYGYTF
cdr3_nt: TGTGCCAGCAGTTTAGGGGCGGGGGCGGCCTTCTATGGCTACACCTTC
d_call: -
clone_size: -
j_call: TRBJ1-2
v_call: TRBV12-3/TRBV12-4

cdr3_aa: CASSARGWNQPQHF
cdr3_nt: TGTGCCAGCAGTGCCAGGGGATGGAATCAGCCCCAGCATTTT
d_call: -
clone_size: many
j_call: TRBJ1-5
v_call: TRBV6-1

cdr3_aa: CASRASGTSNEQFF
cdr3_nt: TGTGCCAGCCGGGCTAGCGGGACTTCTAATGAGCAGTTCTTC
d_call: TRBD2
clone_size: -
j_call: TRBJ2-1
v_call: TRBV7-2

cdr3_aa: CASSWGTGDEQFF
cdr3_nt: TGTGCCAGCAGTTGGGGGACCGGGGATGAGCAGTTCTTC
d_call: -
clone_size: medium-sized
j_call: TRBJ2-1
v_call: TRBV12-3/TRBV12-4

cdr3_aa: CASSQTMCYEQFF
cdr3_nt: TGCGCCAGCAGTCAAACGATGTGCTATGAGCAGTTCTTC
d_call: -
clone_size: once
j_call: TRBJ2-1
v_call: TRBV23-1

cdr3_aa: CASSQEYRGNEQFF
cdr3_nt: TGTGCCAGCAGCCAAGAGTACAGGGGAAATGAGCAGTTCTTC
d_call: TRBD1
clone_size: -
j_call: TRBJ2-1
v_call: TRBV14

cdr3_aa: CASSLRRRDNEQFF
cdr3_nt: TGTGCCAGCAGTTTACGTCGCAGGGACAATGAGCAGTTCTTC
d_call: -
clone_size: -
j_call: TRBJ2-1
v_call: TRBV12-3/TRBV12-4

cdr3_aa: CASSVKATFF
cdr3_nt: TGTGCCAGCAGCGTAAAGGCGACTTTCTTT
d_call: -
clone_size: few
j_call: TRBJ1-1
v_call: TRBV12-3/TRBV12-4

cdr3_aa: CAITPGLAGAYEQYF
cdr3_nt: TGTGCCATCACTCCGGGACTAGCGGGTGCCTACGAGCAGTACTTC
d_call: TRBD2
clone_size: -
j_call: TRBJ2-7
v_call: TRBV10-3

cdr3_aa: CSTTRGLAGGDTQYF
cdr3_nt: TGCAGCACAACTAGAGGACTAGCGGGAGGTGATACGCAGTATTTT
d_call: TRBD2
clone_size: -
j_call: TRBJ2-3
v_call: TRBV29-1

cdr3_aa: CASMGQVVSNQPQHF
cdr3_nt: TGTGCCAGTATGGGACAGGTTGTTAGCAATCAGCCCCAGCATTTT
d_call: TRBD1
clone_size: few
j_call: TRBJ1-5
v_call: TRBV19

cdr3_aa: CSALSLGGSYNSPLHF
cdr3_nt: TGCAGTGCCCTCTCGTTGGGGGGGTCCTATAATTCACCCCTCCACTTT
d_call: -
clone_size: -
j_call: TRBJ1-6
v_call: TRBV20-1

cdr3_aa: CASSYSVLVSTEAFF
cdr3_nt: TGTGCCAGCAGTTACTCGGTCCTGGTCAGCACTGAAGCTTTCTTT
d_call: -
clone_size: once
j_call: TRBJ1-1
v_call: TRBV6-2/TRBV6-3

cdr3_aa: CASSSPGQDYEQYF
cdr3_nt: TGCGCCAGCAGCTCCCCGGGACAGGACTACGAGCAGTACTTC
d_call: TRBD1
clone_size: -
j_call: TRBJ2-7
v_call: TRBV5-1

cdr3_aa: CASSRGIEAFF
cdr3_nt: TGTGCCAGCTCCAGGGGAATTGAAGCTTTCTTT
d_call: -
clone_size: -
j_call: TRBJ1-1
v_call: TRBV3-1

cdr3_aa: CATSDAGEREYNEQFF
cdr3_nt: TGTGCCACCAGTGATGCGGGAGAAAGAGAGTACAATGAGCAGTTCTTC
d_call: TRBD2
clone_size: few
j_call: TRBJ2-1
v_call: TRBV24-1

cdr3_aa: CASSNTGDAGNTIYF
cdr3_nt: TGTGCCAGCAGCAATACAGGGGATGCAGGAAACACCATATATTTT
d_call: TRBD1
clone_size: -
j_call: TRBJ1-3
v_call: TRBV7-2

cdr3_aa: CASSSTGNGNQPQHF
cdr3_nt: TGTGCCAGCAGCTCGACAGGGAACGGCAATCAGCCCCAGCATTTT
d_call: TRBD1
clone_size: few
j_call: TRBJ1-5
v_call: TRBV5-8

cdr3_aa: CASSQEAGTGGQPQHF
cdr3_nt: TGCGCCAGCAGCCAAGAAGCGGGGACAGGCGGTCAGCCCCAGCATTTT
d_call: TRBD1
clone_size: -
j_call: TRBJ1-5
v_call: TRBV4-3

cdr3_aa: CATSRATDYGYTF
cdr3_nt: TGTGCCACCAGCCGCGCGACGGACTATGGCTACACCTTC
d_call: -
clone_size: few
j_call: TRBJ1-2
v_call: TRBV24-1

cdr3_aa: CASSFRPTNEKLFF
cdr3_nt: TGTGCCAGCAGTTTCAGGCCAACTAATGAAAAACTGTTTTTT
d_call: -
clone_size: -
j_call: TRBJ1-4
v_call: TRBV6-5

cdr3_aa: CASSILPGQTNYGYTF
cdr3_nt: TGTGCCAGCAGCATTCTTCCGGGACAGACTAACTATGGCTACACCTTC
d_call: TRBD1
clone_size: few
j_call: TRBJ1-2
v_call: TRBV28

cdr3_aa: CASSPEGLRMGNTIYF
cdr3_nt: TGCGCCAGCAGCCCCGAGGGTCTCCGAATGGGAAACACCATATATTTT
d_call: -
clone_size: few
j_call: TRBJ1-3
v_call: TRBV5-1

cdr3_aa: CASSQGVVRVEAFF
cdr3_nt: TGTGCCAGCAGCCAAGGTGTCGTTCGGGTTGAAGCTTTCTTT
d_call: -
clone_size: -
j_call: TRBJ1-1
v_call: TRBV3-1

cdr3_aa: CASSLEVYNEQFF
cdr3_nt: TGTGCCAGCAGTTTAGAGGTGTACAATGAGCAGTTCTTC
d_call: -
clone_size: many
j_call: TRBJ2-1
v_call: TRBV12-3/TRBV12-4

cdr3_aa: CAWSFGTEYGYTF
cdr3_nt: TGTGCCTGGAGTTTCGGGACGGAGTATGGCTACACCTTC
d_call: -
clone_size: few
j_call: TRBJ1-2
v_call: TRBV30

cdr3_aa: CSARTLGGAYNSPLHF
cdr3_nt: TGCAGTGCTAGAACCCTCGGGGGGGCCTATAATTCACCCCTCCACTTT
d_call: -
clone_size: many
j_call: TRBJ1-6
v_call: TRBV20-1